These T cell receptor beta chains were read from a single sample in a study of T cells in Graves' hyperthyroidism and ophthalmopathy. MiXCR, applied by TCRdb to the multiplex PCR reads, yields one record per CDR3 protein. This sample has about 210,000 distinct CDR3 sequences, with approximately 17% found just once. The material sequenced was blood. These receptors all come from a man aged 45 to 65 with Graves' hyperthyroidism. CDR3s include the opening cysteine and the closing phenylalanine or tryptophan. Each record gives: J gene, V gene, D gene, clone size, CDR3 protein, CDR3 DNA. D genes are given only for firm matches. Clone size appears in some rows only: once, few, many, or a class for an expanded clone.

J gene: TRBJ2-7
V gene: TRBV5-1
D gene: -
clone size: -
CDR3 protein: CASRLFSGSYEQYF
CDR3 DNA: TGCGCCAGCAGGTTATTTAGCGGTTCCTACGAGCAGTACTTC

J gene: TRBJ2-2
V gene: TRBV6-1
D gene: -
clone size: few
CDR3 protein: CASSPSYDTGELFF
CDR3 DNA: TGTGCCAGCAGTCCCAGCTACGACACCGGGGAGCTGTTTTTT

J gene: TRBJ2-7
V gene: TRBV7-2
D gene: -
clone size: many
CDR3 protein: CASSVSGQSSYEQYF
CDR3 DNA: TGTGCCAGCAGTGTCTCAGGGCAGAGCTCCTACGAGCAGTACTTC

J gene: TRBJ1-4
V gene: TRBV28
D gene: TRBD1
clone size: many
CDR3 protein: CASSLARQGTGGYVNEKLFF
CDR3 DNA: TGTGCCAGCAGTTTAGCCCGTCAAGGGACAGGGGGCTATGTTAATGAAAAACTGTTTTTT

J gene: TRBJ2-7
V gene: TRBV6-1
D gene: -
clone size: many
CDR3 protein: CASSEMATSSYEQYF
CDR3 DNA: TGTGCCAGCAGTGAAATGGCAACTAGCTCCTACGAGCAGTACTTC

J gene: TRBJ1-4
V gene: TRBV12-3/TRBV12-4
D gene: -
clone size: many
CDR3 protein: CASSFGRRVQEKLFF
CDR3 DNA: TGTGCCAGCAGTTTTGGGAGGAGGGTCCAGGAAAAACTGTTTTTT

J gene: TRBJ1-4
V gene: TRBV28
D gene: -
clone size: many
CDR3 protein: CASSPRTKIREKLFF
CDR3 DNA: TGTGCCAGCAGTCCCCGGACGAAGATTAGAGAAAAACTGTTTTTT

J gene: TRBJ2-7
V gene: TRBV6-1
D gene: TRBD1
clone size: many
CDR3 protein: CASSSPRTGDYEQYF
CDR3 DNA: TGTGCCAGCAGTTCCCCGAGGACAGGGGACTACGAGCAGTACTTC

J gene: TRBJ2-1
V gene: TRBV4-2
D gene: TRBD2
clone size: many
CDR3 protein: CASSQVLLAGEDEQFF
CDR3 DNA: TGTGCCAGCAGCCAGGTCCTACTAGCGGGAGAGGATGAGCAGTTCTTC

J gene: TRBJ2-1
V gene: TRBV29-1
D gene: -
clone size: -
CDR3 protein: CSVARESYNEQFF
CDR3 DNA: TGCAGCGTTGCCAGGGAATCCTACAATGAGCAGTTCTTC

J gene: TRBJ2-5
V gene: TRBV10-1
D gene: TRBD2
clone size: few
CDR3 protein: CASSEIAGGPQETQYF
CDR3 DNA: TGCGCCAGCAGTGAGATAGCGGGAGGGCCCCAAGAGACCCAGTACTTC

J gene: TRBJ2-1
V gene: TRBV4-1
D gene: -
clone size: few
CDR3 protein: CASSQGFGYNEQFF
CDR3 DNA: TGCGCCAGCAGCCAAGGATTCGGCTACAATGAGCAGTTCTTC

J gene: TRBJ1-3
V gene: TRBV7-2
D gene: -
clone size: -
CDR3 protein: CASSLVNSGNTIYF
CDR3 DNA: TGTGCCAGCAGCTTAGTTAACTCTGGAAACACCATATATTTT

J gene: TRBJ2-5
V gene: TRBV6-2/TRBV6-3
D gene: TRBD2
clone size: few
CDR3 protein: CASTLAGRGEETQYF
CDR3 DNA: TGTGCCAGCACCCTAGCGGGGAGGGGGGAAGAGACCCAGTACTTC

J gene: TRBJ2-7
V gene: TRBV6-8
D gene: -
clone size: few
CDR3 protein: CASTSRRAPYEQYF
CDR3 DNA: TGTGCCAGCACTTCCCGGAGGGCGCCCTACGAGCAGTACTTC

J gene: TRBJ1-1
V gene: TRBV7-3
D gene: TRBD1
clone size: many
CDR3 protein: CASSIQGGTEAFF
CDR3 DNA: TGTGCCAGCAGCATACAGGGGGGGACTGAAGCTTTCTTT

J gene: TRBJ1-2
V gene: TRBV10-3
D gene: TRBD1
clone size: -
CDR3 protein: CAISDPTGVPANYGYTF
CDR3 DNA: TGTGCCATCAGTGATCCTACAGGGGTTCCGGCTAACTATGGCTACACCTTC

J gene: TRBJ1-6
V gene: TRBV7-2
D gene: -
clone size: many
CDR3 protein: CASSLDVGSYNSPLHF
CDR3 DNA: TGTGCCAGCAGCTTAGATGTGGGATCCTATAATTCACCCCTCCACTTT

J gene: TRBJ2-7
V gene: TRBV6-2/TRBV6-3
D gene: -
clone size: many
CDR3 protein: CASRMSYEQYF
CDR3 DNA: TGTGCCAGCAGAATGTCCTACGAGCAGTACTTC

J gene: TRBJ2-3
V gene: TRBV18
D gene: -
clone size: many
CDR3 protein: CASSSGTGNRGQYF
CDR3 DNA: TGTGCCAGCTCGTCCGGGACTGGGAACCGGGGGCAGTATTTT

J gene: TRBJ1-2
V gene: TRBV5-1
D gene: TRBD1
clone size: many
CDR3 protein: CASSGGTANYGYTF
CDR3 DNA: TGCGCCAGCAGCGGAGGGACAGCTAACTATGGCTACACCTTC

J gene: TRBJ2-3
V gene: TRBV20-1
D gene: -
clone size: -
CDR3 protein: CSAGAESTDAQYF
CDR3 DNA: TGCAGTGCTGGAGCGGAAAGCACAGATGCGCAGTATTTT

J gene: TRBJ2-7
V gene: TRBV20-1
D gene: -
clone size: few
CDR3 protein: CSAYGQTGYEQYF
CDR3 DNA: TGCAGTGCCTATGGACAGACCGGCTACGAGCAGTACTTC

J gene: TRBJ2-7
V gene: TRBV2
D gene: -
clone size: -
CDR3 protein: CASKGVLFHEQYF
CDR3 DNA: TGTGCCAGCAAGGGTGTGTTGTTCCACGAGCAGTACTTC

J gene: TRBJ2-3
V gene: TRBV20-1
D gene: TRBD2
clone size: few
CDR3 protein: CSATGLAGTSDTQYF
CDR3 DNA: TGCAGTGCTACGGGACTAGCGGGAACTTCTGATACGCAGTATTTT

J gene: TRBJ2-2
V gene: TRBV28
D gene: TRBD2
clone size: many
CDR3 protein: CASSKAAGLAGDHTGELFF
CDR3 DNA: TGTGCCAGCAGCAAAGCCGCTGGACTAGCGGGAGACCACACCGGGGAGCTGTTTTTT

J gene: TRBJ2-6
V gene: TRBV5-1
D gene: -
clone size: -
CDR3 protein: CASRGTVYSGANVLTF
CDR3 DNA: TGCGCCAGCAGGGGGACGGTGTACTCTGGGGCCAACGTCCTGACTTTC

J gene: TRBJ2-3
V gene: TRBV20-1
D gene: TRBD2
clone size: few
CDR3 protein: CSAPIGLAGVRGTDTQYF
CDR3 DNA: TGCAGTGCCCCAATCGGGCTAGCGGGAGTCAGGGGCACAGATACGCAGTATTTT

J gene: TRBJ2-3
V gene: TRBV12-3/TRBV12-4
D gene: TRBD1
clone size: many
CDR3 protein: CASSSLTGWTQYF
CDR3 DNA: TGTGCCAGCAGTTCCCTGACAGGGTGGACGCAGTATTTT

J gene: TRBJ2-7
V gene: TRBV10-2
D gene: TRBD1
clone size: -
CDR3 protein: CASSDRGYEQYF
CDR3 DNA: TGCGCCAGCAGCGACAGGGGCTACGAGCAGTACTTC

J gene: TRBJ2-7
V gene: TRBV20-1
D gene: -
clone size: many
CDR3 protein: CSATPGDREAYEQYF
CDR3 DNA: TGCAGTGCTACGCCAGGTGACAGGGAGGCCTACGAGCAGTACTTC

J gene: TRBJ1-1
V gene: TRBV5-4
D gene: -
clone size: few
CDR3 protein: CASSFSAIGEAFF
CDR3 DNA: TGTGCCAGCAGCTTTTCCGCGATCGGTGAAGCTTTCTTT

J gene: TRBJ2-7
V gene: TRBV5-6
D gene: -
clone size: -
CDR3 protein: CASSLYQGSSYEQYF
CDR3 DNA: TGTGCCAGCAGCTTGTACCAGGGTTCCTCCTACGAGCAGTACTTC

J gene: TRBJ2-7
V gene: TRBV6-2/TRBV6-3
D gene: TRBD1
clone size: -
CDR3 protein: CASRRQGSNYEQYF
CDR3 DNA: TGTGCCAGCAGGCGACAGGGTTCCAACTACGAGCAGTACTTC

J gene: TRBJ2-3
V gene: TRBV27
D gene: TRBD1
clone size: many
CDR3 protein: CASSFLGQGAPDTQYF
CDR3 DNA: TGTGCCAGCAGTTTTTTGGGACAGGGGGCGCCGGATACGCAGTATTTT

J gene: TRBJ2-7
V gene: TRBV9
D gene: TRBD1
clone size: -
CDR3 protein: CASSVDEGASYEQYF
CDR3 DNA: TGTGCCAGCAGCGTAGACGAGGGGGCTTCCTACGAGCAGTACTTC

J gene: TRBJ2-7
V gene: TRBV28
D gene: -
clone size: many
CDR3 protein: CASSLLDVPQQYF
CDR3 DNA: TGTGCCAGCAGTTTATTAGACGTACCCCAGCAGTACTTC

J gene: TRBJ1-2
V gene: TRBV28
D gene: TRBD1
clone size: -
CDR3 protein: CASRSDRESYGYTF
CDR3 DNA: TGTGCCAGCAGGTCTGACAGGGAAAGCTATGGCTACACCTTC

J gene: TRBJ2-2
V gene: TRBV2
D gene: -
clone size: many
CDR3 protein: CASKRGDLNTGELFF
CDR3 DNA: TGTGCCAGCAAAAGGGGGGACTTGAACACCGGGGAGCTGTTTTTT

J gene: TRBJ2-2
V gene: TRBV7-9
D gene: TRBD2
clone size: many
CDR3 protein: CASSFALAGDGTGELFF
CDR3 DNA: TGTGCCAGCAGCTTTGCCCTAGCGGGAGACGGTACCGGGGAGCTGTTTTTT

J gene: TRBJ1-4
V gene: TRBV7-2
D gene: -
clone size: few
CDR3 protein: CASSLGGTNEKLFF
CDR3 DNA: TGTGCCAGCAGCTTAGGGGGAACTAATGAAAAACTGTTTTTT

J gene: TRBJ2-1
V gene: TRBV20-1
D gene: -
clone size: -
CDR3 protein: CSARDRGEQFF
CDR3 DNA: TGCAGTGCTAGAGATCGGGGTGAGCAGTTCTTC

J gene: TRBJ2-3
V gene: TRBV6-5
D gene: TRBD1
clone size: many
CDR3 protein: CASSYSKDRGVYTQYF
CDR3 DNA: TGTGCCAGCAGTTACTCGAAGGACAGGGGGGTATATACGCAGTATTTT

J gene: TRBJ1-2
V gene: TRBV3-1
D gene: -
clone size: -
CDR3 protein: CASGRSETNYDYTF
CDR3 DNA: TGTGCCAGCGGTCGCAGCGAAACTAACTATGACTACACCTTC

J gene: TRBJ2-1
V gene: TRBV30
D gene: TRBD2
clone size: -
CDR3 protein: CAWSPRTSGRVNEQFF
CDR3 DNA: TGTGCCTGGAGTCCCCGGACTAGCGGGAGAGTAAATGAGCAGTTCTTC

J gene: TRBJ2-1
V gene: TRBV5-1
D gene: -
clone size: -
CDR3 protein: CASRRGKPYNEQFF
CDR3 DNA: TGCGCCAGCAGAAGGGGAAAGCCCTACAATGAGCAGTTCTTC